Below, one T cell receptor (beta chain) is given with its context. Its target antigen remains unknown. Nothing much larger sits one base from this clone, and base qualities are not available. The sample comes from a study of T cell responses to AZD1222 COVID-19 vaccine (dated by TCRdb to 2020 to 2023). Regarding the research as a whole: AZD1222 recipients with second doses at about 4 weeks or about 12 weeks were pooled, because spike-specific TCR depth and breadth did not differ between schedules. A total of 230 to 250 trial participants underwent TCR sequencing, of whom around 210 had received two doses of AZD1222 and roughly 26 had received two doses of the MenACWY control vaccine. Enrollment into the trials was organized by age into subgroups of 18-55, 56-69 and 70-plus years, and those subgroups contained roughly 140, 27 and 60 TCR-sequenced participants, respectively. Study-wide findings and limitations: In the small 56-69-year group, the increase in depth fell short of significance, most likely because of low power. Reportedly, close to half of the unique spike-specific TCRs recognized epitopes lying outside the regions that are mutated in the B.1.351 and B.1.1.7 variants. After two AZD1222 doses, spike-specific TCR breadth and depth were significantly higher than at day 0 and than in MenACWY recipients. Only five to seven AZD1222 recipients were SARS-CoV-2 seropositive at baseline, limiting conclusions about previously exposed vaccinees. Because no day 14 peak-response samples were available, the repertoires could be characterized only after the peak T cell response. Participants were mostly white British, with more females than males. The authors suggested clonal diversity may have been underestimated. The whole spike protein was spanned by vaccine-associated CD4 TCRs, and dominant responses were seen in regions 160-218 and 743-854.

Taken with the paper, the label for time point translates to: baseline before first vaccination. Vaccinee samples were obtained from the UK trials COV001 and COV002, which included a single-blind randomized controlled phase 2/3 trial of AZD1222 (ChAdOx1 nCoV-19) in healthy adults. For TCRbeta chain sequencing, PBMC samples were collected from trial participants at day 0 and at day 28 after the second dose. Relative to germline, V is missing 7 bases and J is missing 0 bases, with 11 bases of the junction outside any gene match. The CDR3 runs 18 residues from the cysteine to the phenylalanine. Only the CDR3 DNA stays, 54 bases, in frame from base 1. Taken from the germline V gene (reference sequence), the CDR1 and CDR2 loops are LNHDA and SQIVND. The CDR3 regions of human TCRbeta chains were analyzed by immunosequencing. Per the source publication's procedure: Repertoire TCRs were checked for matches against a reference library of SARS-CoV-2-specific TCRs that had been generated using the MIRA antigen-specificity platform. Breadth was defined as the fraction of unique TCRs that were SARS-CoV-2-associated. Depth was defined as the fraction of total T cells that were SARS-CoV-2-associated. Using the MIRA data, each spike-specific TCR was assigned both to the spike region to which the TCR was reactive and to a CD4 or CD8 class. Log10-transformed breadth and depth values were compared by one-way ANOVA with Sidak's multiple comparisons tests. Here the immuneACCESS table is served through TCRdb, limited to in-frame sequences with V and J called. Missing clones are a known gap in these copies; in checked studies unresolved V genes cover under half, and the rest lacks a known reason. D and trimming were read from the DNA, whereas the V and J calls and clone size are those reported in that table. The sample yields 35,000 to 45,000 clones; roughly 80% were counted once. The ten biggest clones cover about 3.6% of the sample.

The input for sequencing was peripheral blood, taken on day 0 of AZD1222 vaccination. The receptor chain draws on TRBV19 and TRBJ2-2; TRBD2 matches 10 bases in the middle. This clonotype was sampled from an adult in good health. Here is the DNA: TGTGCCAGTACCCAAGCGGGGGGGTCATCAGCGAACACCGGGGAGCTGTTTTTT. This encodes CASTQAGGSSANTGELFF.